This section outlines one T cell receptor (beta chain) sequence together with its context. Its antigen is currently unknown. Produced via immunoSEQ multiplex PCR; TCRdb's table is partial and in-frame only. This table has some 4,800 clones, over 70% appearing once. This specimen comes from a study of immune evolution from preneoplasia to lung adenocarcinoma. Notes on the study in general: Later-stage lesions seemingly showed higher T cell density and diversity than normal lung.

Germline lookup yields CDR1 LNHNV and CDR2 YYDKDF (reference sequence). This CDR3 has 12 amino acids. Trimming removed 1 base from V and 4 bases from J, with 4 bases in between. The receptor comes from an older donor with lung adenocarcinoma. The chain links TRBV15 to TRBJ1-1; D is unclear. The sequenced material came from FFPE adjacent normal lung tissue. CDR3 DNA: TGTGCCACCAGCAGAGGACTCACTGAAGCTTTCTTT. It yields the protein CATSRGLTEAFF.